This T cell receptor (beta chain) was sequenced in a study of siplizumab effects on memory and regulatory T cells. Using immunoSEQ multiplex PCR, the repertoire was profiled, and TCRdb retains in-frame clones only, with some absent. Of 90,000 to 130,000 clones detected, roughly 92% appear once; the ten largest clones hold approximately 1.2%. The CDR3 contains 16 residues. V was shortened by 0 bases and J by 5 bases, with 13 bases between the two germline ends. The chain carries TRBV23-1 and TRBJ1-4; D gene unclear. TRBV23-1 is known as an ORF, though its function is uncertain. This TCR derives from a human donor in good health. Sample: CD4+ T cells sorted from blood. The CDR3 protein is CASSQSKGPGNEKLFF. The CDR3, as DNA: TGCGCCAGCAGTCAATCTAAGGGTCCGGGGAATGAAAAACTGTTTTTT.